This T cell receptor beta chain comes out of a study of blood T cell repertoires in COVID-19. The V gene end was trimmed by 0 bases and the J gene end by 4 bases; junction bases not matched to a gene: 2. The CDR3 runs to 14 residues. The germline V gene has CDR1 LNHDA and CDR2 SQIVND (reference sequence). The table came from immunoSEQ multiplex PCR; TCRdb's copy has only in-frame clones and leaves some out. The sample has approximately 210,000 clones, 80% to 90% seen once. What was sequenced was peripheral blood. The receptor's source is a woman aged 50 to 60 with active or convalescent COVID-19. The rearrangement joins TRBV19 to TRBJ1-2; 7 bases line up with TRBD1. CDR3 residues: CASSIEGQVYGYTF. The CDR3 DNA reads as TGTGCCAGTAGTATAGAAGGACAGGTCTATGGCTACACCTTC.